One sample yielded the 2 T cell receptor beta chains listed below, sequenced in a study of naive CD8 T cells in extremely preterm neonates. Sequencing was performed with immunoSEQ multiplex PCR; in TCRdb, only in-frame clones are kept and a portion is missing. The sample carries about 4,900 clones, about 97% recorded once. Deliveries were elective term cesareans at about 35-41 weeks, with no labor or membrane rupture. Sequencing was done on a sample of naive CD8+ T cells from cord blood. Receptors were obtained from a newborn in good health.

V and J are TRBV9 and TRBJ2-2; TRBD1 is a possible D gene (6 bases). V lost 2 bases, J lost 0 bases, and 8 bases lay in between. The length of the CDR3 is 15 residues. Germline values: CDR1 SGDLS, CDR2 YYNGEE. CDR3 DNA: TGTGCCAGCAGCGTCAGGGGCGCGAACACCGGGGAGCTGTTTTTT. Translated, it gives CASSVRGANTGELFF.

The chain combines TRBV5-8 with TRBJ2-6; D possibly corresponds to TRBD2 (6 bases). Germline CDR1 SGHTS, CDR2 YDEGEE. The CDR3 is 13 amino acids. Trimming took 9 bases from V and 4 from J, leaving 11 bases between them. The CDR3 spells CATRDFGANVLTF. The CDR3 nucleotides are TGTGCCACCCGGGACTTCGGGGCCAACGTCCTGACTTTC.